Shown below are 20 T cell receptor beta chains from a single sample sequenced in a study of shared clonotypes between healthy human individuals (dated by TCRdb to 2020 to 2021). Libraries were prepared through the immunoSEQ multiplex PCR assay. TCRdb retrieved this table from immuneACCESS and kept in-frame rearrangements only. Not all clones are present; in checked studies, unresolved V genes account for under half, and no reason is known for the remainder. The sample table contains 950,000 to 1,300,000 clones; only one count was recorded for approximately 68% of them. The ten largest clones take up nearly 1.5% of the sample. Material: memory CD4+ T cells sorted from blood. Read against the paper, the sample's cell subset or site label means: CD45RA-negative fraction. Source of these receptors: a man between 18 and 35 years old in good health.

The chain's CDR3 is CASSLETGVDTQYF. The CDR3 nucleotides read TGCGCCAGCAGCTTGGAGACAGGGGTAGATACGCAGTATTTT. The rearrangement links TRBV5-1 to TRBJ2-3; 8 bases agree with TRBD1. Per germline, CDR1 SGHRS and CDR2 YFSETQ. Trimming cost V 0 bases and J 5 bases; bases outside gene matches: 2. The CDR3 consists of 14 residues.

In regard to this clone: This sequence may be a read error, since a much larger clone differs from it by one base. This specimen includes other DNA sequences encoding the same CDR3. This rearrangement joins TRBV11-2 to TRBJ2-2; tentatively, D is TRBD2 (5 bases). The CDR3 consists of 13 residues. V was clipped by 2 bases and J by 5 bases, with 6 bases between them. Germline CDR1 reads SGHAT; CDR2 reads FQNNGV. The DNA for the CDR3 is TGTGCCAGCAGCTTAACGGGAACCGGGGAGCTGTTTTTT. This translates into CASSLTGTGELFF.

The chain joins TRBV9 to TRBJ2-1; 7 nucleotides align to TRBD2. Germline lookup yields CDR1 SGDLS and CDR2 YYNGEE. The CDR3 runs to 15 residues. The V segment lost 3 bases and the J segment 12 bases; nucleotides outside the gene matches: 15. In nucleotides, the CDR3 is TGTGCCAGCAGCGGTCGGGACTACCCCCCGTTGGGGCAGTTCTTC. Residues: CASSGRDYPPLGQFF.

This rearrangement joins TRBV10-3 to TRBJ1-2; weak D call: TRBD1 (6 bases). The CDR3 runs 16 residues. V was cut by 3 bases and J by 8 bases, with 22 bases left in between. Germline V gene data show CDR1 as ENHRY and CDR2 as SYGVKD. For the CDR3, the DNA is TGTGCCATCAGTGATAGCACAGGGAAAAGAGCCCGAGGCTACACCTTC. Protein product: CAISDSTGKRARGYTF.

The CDR3 region has the DNA TGTGCCAGCAGTCGTGATAGGACAGGGACCTACGAGCAGTACTTC. Residues: CASSRDRTGTYEQYF. The rearrangement uses TRBV27 and TRBJ2-7, with TRBD1 identical over 8 bases. This CDR3 region has 15 residues. Germline-derived CDR1 and CDR2 are MNHEY and SMNVEV (reference sequence). The V and J ends lost 5 bases and 2 bases, in that order; junction bases with no gene match: 8.

The gene calls are TRBV6-1 and TRBJ1-1; a possible D gene is TRBD1 (5 bases). Germline V lookup: CDR1 MNHNS, CDR2 SASEGT. Between the trimmed V and J ends, which lost 8 bases and 4 bases, there was a span of 11 bases. The CDR3 is 12 amino acids. The CDR3 DNA follows: TGTGCCAGCGGCAGGGTTCCCACTGAAGCTTTCTTT. It specifies CASGRVPTEAFF.

J is TRBJ1-4 and V is TRBV6-6, with TRBD1 as a possible D gene (6 bases). V lost 6 bases and J 2 bases, leaving 7 bases between the germline ends. The germline V gene has CDR1 MNHNY and CDR2 SVGAGI (reference sequence). The CDR3 covers 13 residues. CDR3 sequence reads: CASRGHTNEKLFF. The DNA for the CDR3 is TGTGCCAGCAGGGGACATACTAATGAAAAACTGTTTTTT.

The rearrangement links TRBV7-2 to TRBJ2-1, with no clear D. CDR1 and CDR2 (germline): SGHTA, FQGNSA. The CDR3 is made up of 15 amino acids. The V gene lost 1 base and the J gene lost 4 bases, with 11 bases spanning the gap. CDR3 nucleotides: TGTGCCAGCAGCTTAGATGATTGGGTTTACAATGAGCAGTTCTTC. This translates into CASSLDDWVYNEQFF. Variable domain in full (rest from reference TRBV7-2 and TRBJ2-1): GAGVSQSPSNKVTEKGKDVELRCDPISGHTALYWYRQSLGQGLEFLIYFQGNSAPDKSGLPSDRFSAERTGGSVSTLTIQRTQQEDSAVYLCASSLDDWVYNEQFFGPGTRLTVL.

The chain recombines TRBV2 with TRBJ2-5; D is unresolved. The CDR3 consists of 12 residues. Germline V gene lookup returns CDR1 SNHLY and CDR2 FYNNEI. Trimming left V 1 base short and J 4 bases short, with 4 bases between. Here the CDR3 DNA reads TGTGCCAGCAGTGAAGTAATAGAGACCCAGTACTTC. Its protein is CASSEVIETQYF.

This sequence joins TRBV10-3 and TRBJ1-2, with D possibly being TRBD1 (6 bases). The CDR3 is 13 residues long. Germline CDR1 reads ENHRY; CDR2 reads SYGVKD. Trimming took off 6 bases at V and 6 bases at J, with 14 bases between the two ends. CDR3 DNA: TGTGCCATCAGACTCTCAGGGGAAAATGGCTACACCTTC. This gives the protein CAIRLSGENGYTF.

V and J are TRBV13 and TRBJ2-5, with 9 bases fitting TRBD1. V lost 8 bases, J lost 5 bases, and 6 bases stayed unmatched. CDR1 is PRHDT and CDR2 is FYEKMQ in the germline V gene (reference sequence). The CDR3 is 13 amino acids. CDR3 nucleotides: TGTGCCAGCTCCCGGGACAGGGAGGAGACCCAGTACTTC. This encodes CASSRDREETQYF.

The V gene is TRBV12-2, the J gene TRBJ2-7; TRBD1 is taken as the D call from the table, unchecked against the DNA. TRBV12-2 is a recognized pseudogene. This CDR3 contains 15 residues. In DNA, the CDR3 is TGTGCAAGTCGCTTACCAGACACCCGCTCCTACGAGCAGTACTTC. Amino acids: CASRLPDTRSYEQYF.

This clone has a single count. The J gene is TRBJ1-1, the V gene TRBV10-3; TRBD1 aligns across 12 bases. The CDR3 contains 17 residues. Trimming took 4 bases from V and 3 from J; bases not matched to a gene: 9. In germline, CDR1 is ENHRY, CDR2 SYGVKD. The DNA of the CDR3 is TGTGCCATCAGTGGGCCGGGACAGGGGGCCAGGGACACTGAAGCTTTCTTT. Amino acids: CAISGPGQGARDTEAFF.

The V and J genes are TRBV25-1 and TRBJ2-7, with 7 positions matching TRBD2. Trimming cost V 6 bases and J 1 base; bases outside gene matches: 9. The CDR3 extends over 15 amino acids. Germline assignment: CDR1 MGHDK and CDR2 SYGVNS. The CDR3 spells CASRRSGSASYEQYF. The CDR3 DNA follows: TGTGCCAGCAGGCGTAGCGGGTCCGCATCCTACGAGCAGTACTTC.

The chain couples TRBV30 to TRBJ2-2; 8 nucleotides line up with TRBD1. V dropped 0 bases and J dropped 0; count of bases not matched to a gene: 9. The CDR3 runs to 18 residues. CDR1 and CDR2 from the germline V gene are GTSNPN and SVGIG (reference sequence). CDR3: CAWSVTRQGSANTGELFF. DNA of the CDR3: TGTGCCTGGAGTGTAACTAGACAGGGGTCCGCGAACACCGGGGAGCTGTTTTTT.

This chain connects TRBV6-5 to TRBJ2-7, with D uncertain. Germline-derived CDR1 and CDR2 are MNHEY and SVGAGI. V was cut by 3 bases and J by 7 bases, with 13 bases left in between. The CDR3 extends over 13 amino acids. The CDR3 nucleotides are TGTGCCAGCAGTTATGGGCCTGCCGGGGAGCAGTACTTC. The encoded protein is CASSYGPAGEQYF.

This clone was recorded many times. The chain joins TRBV6-5 to TRBJ1-5, with TRBD1 as a possible D gene (5 bases). V was pared by 6 bases and J by 2 bases, with 14 bases between. Germline values: CDR1 MNHEY, CDR2 SVGAGI. The length of the CDR3 is 15 residues. DNA for the CDR3: TGTGCCAGCAGCCTCGGGGGGTTTGGCAATCAGCCCCAGCATTTT. Its translation: CASSLGGFGNQPQHF.

This sequence joins TRBV6-1 and TRBJ1-6; the D gene is possibly TRBD1 (5 bases). CDR1 is MNHNS, CDR2 SASEGT, per germline. This CDR3 has 15 amino acids. The V and J ends lost 6 bases and 0 bases respectively, with 9 bases between them. CDR3 protein: CASSRQSSYNSPLHF. CDR3 nucleotide sequence: TGTGCCAGCAGCCGACAGAGCTCCTATAATTCACCCCTCCACTTT.

This chain uses TRBV7-9 with TRBJ2-7, with a possible D match to TRBD2 (6 bases). Germline CDR1 is SEHNR and CDR2 is FQNEAQ (reference sequence). The CDR3 length is 15 residues. The V end was cut by 5 bases, the J end by 2 bases, with 16 bases between. The CDR3 sequence: CASSQTGERPYEQYF. CDR3 coding DNA: TGTGCCAGCAGCCAGACGGGGGAGAGGCCCTACGAGCAGTACTTC.

The chain links TRBV6-5 to TRBJ2-7; 7 bases match TRBD1. Germline CDR1 and CDR2: MNHEY and SVGAGI. The CDR3 is made up of 12 amino acids. V lost 7 bases and J lost 2; bases outside the gene matches: 2. The DNA of the CDR3 is TGTGCCAGCACAGGGACAGCCTACGAGCAGTACTTC. Translated, it gives CASTGTAYEQYF.